The 8 T cell receptor beta chains listed next were all sequenced from one sample in a study of T cells after yellow fever vaccination. Via MiXCR, TCRdb re-called the 5' RACE reads, giving one row per CDR3 protein. The sample yields 150,000 to 200,000 distinct CDR3 sequences, roughly 6.4% seen once. Sequencing was performed on CD4+ T cells sorted from PBMCs, taken on the day of the first yellow fever vaccination. These receptors were taken from a man aged 18 to 30 who received the YFV17D yellow fever vaccine.

This clonotype was seen ten or more times. This chain connects TRBV5-1 to TRBJ2-3, with D possibly TRBD2 on 5 matching bases. Trimming took off 3 bases at V and 6 bases at J, with 17 bases between the two ends. The CDR3 has 15 residues. CDR1 is SGHRS and CDR2 is YFSETQ in the germline V gene. CDR3 in DNA: TGCGCCAGCAGCTACGGACGACCTAGGGAGGATACGCAGTATTTT. Translation gives CASSYGRPREDTQYF.

There are a few counts of this clonotype. This chain uses TRBV5-1 with TRBJ2-5; D might be TRBD1 or TRBD2, each matching 6 bases. Trimming took off 0 bases at V and 4 bases at J, with 16 bases between the two ends. CDR3 size: 16 residues. Germline V gives CDR1 SGHRS, CDR2 YFSETQ. Written as DNA, the CDR3 is TGCGCCAGCAGCTTGGCCGAACGGGGGCGTTTAGAGACCCAGTACTTC. Amino acid sequence: CASSLAERGRLETQYF.

This clonotype came up a few times. The chain joins TRBV2 to TRBJ2-5, with TRBD1 as a possible D gene (6 bases). The CDR3 contains 11 residues. Germline CDR1 and CDR2: SNHLY and FYNNEI. The germline V and J ends were trimmed by 7 bases and 3 bases, with 6 bases remaining between them. The CDR3 spells CASTGEETQYF. DNA of the CDR3: TGTGCCAGCACAGGGGAAGAGACCCAGTACTTC.

This clonotype was detected only a few times. The chain uses TRBV6-1 and TRBJ1-3; TRBD1 is a possible D gene (6 bases). Trimming removed 4 bases from V and 1 base from J, with 8 bases in between. The length of the CDR3 is 14 residues. In germline, CDR1 is MNHNS, CDR2 SASEGT. The chain's CDR3 is CASSGGGSGNTIYF. CDR3 nucleotides: TGTGCCAGCAGTGGAGGGGGTTCTGGAAACACCATATATTTT.

This clonotype was detected ten times or more. This chain connects TRBV3-1 to TRBJ2-3; D gene uncertain. The V end lost 4 bases, the J end lost 0 bases, and 14 bases lay between the germline ends. Looked up from germline, CDR1 is LGHDT and CDR2 is YNNKEL (reference sequence). This CDR3 is 16 amino acids long. The CDR3 nucleotides are TGTGCCAGCAGCCCTACCTGGACGGTGAGCACAGATACGCAGTATTTT. Residues: CASSPTWTVSTDTQYF.

This clonotype was counted at least ten times. The chain employs TRBV7-9 and TRBJ1-2; perhaps TRBD1 as D (5 bases). In germline, CDR1 is SEHNR, CDR2 FQNEAQ (reference sequence). The CDR3 is 10 residues long. V dropped 8 bases and J dropped 4 bases, with 5 bases sitting between them. Written as DNA, the CDR3 is TGTGCCAGCGGGGGCTATGGCTACACCTTC. Encoded protein: CASGGYGYTF.

This clonotype has a handful of counts. This sequence joins TRBV6-2 or TRBV6-3 and TRBJ1-2; TRBD1 matches 7 bases. The ends lost 5 bases at V and 4 bases at J; junction bases unmatched: 1. This CDR3 spans 12 amino acids. CDR1 MNHEY and CDR2 SVGEGT come from the germline V gene. The CDR3 sequence: CASSGQAYGYTF. The CDR3, as DNA: TGTGCCAGCAGTGGACAGGCCTATGGCTACACCTTC.

In its sample, this clonotype was seen a few times. The V call is TRBV7-2, the J call TRBJ1-6; D perhaps matches TRBD1 (6 bases). The CDR3 runs to 13 residues. V was shortened by 5 bases and J by 10 bases, with 12 bases between the two germline ends. From germline, CDR1 is SGHTA and CDR2 FQGNSA. CDR3: CASSPRRGSPLHF. DNA for the CDR3: TGTGCCAGCAGCCCAAGGAGGGGGTCACCCCTCCACTTT. Variable domain in full (rest from reference TRBV7-2 and TRBJ1-6): GAGVSQSPSNKVTEKGKDVELRCDPISGHTALYWYRQSLGQGLEFLIYFQGNSAPDKSGLPSDRFSAERTGGSVSTLTIQRTQQEDSAVYLCASSPRRGSPLHFGNGTRLTVT.